This TCR beta chain came from a study of blood T cell repertoires in COVID-19. Study context: Specimens from acute and convalescent COVID-19 originated in the United States, Italy and Spain. PBMCs, B-cell-depleted T cells, or T cells were the source of the cDNA or gDNA that made up the material.

Per germline, CDR1 LNHDA and CDR2 SQIVND (reference sequence). This CDR3 comprises 14 residues. The V end lost 4 bases, the J end lost 3 bases, and 12 bases lay between the germline ends. Per the original methods: Reference gene primer amplification gave nucleated cell count estimates. The assay was immunoSEQ multiplex PCR, and TCRdb's table has in-frame clones only and misses some. V and J calls and clone size are as listed in that table; D and trimming were resolved from the DNA. The table includes under 250,000 clones, over 70% detected once. This sequence joins TRBV19 and TRBJ1-1, with a tentative D call TRBD1 (5 bases). Material for sequencing was peripheral blood. This TCR came from a woman of 80 years or more with acute or convalescent COVID-19. The chain's CDR3 is CASSTGGSDTEAFF. In DNA, the CDR3 is TGTGCCAGTAGTACCGGGGGGTCGGACACTGAAGCTTTCTTT. Variable domain in full (rest from reference TRBV19 and TRBJ1-1): DGGITQSPKYLFRKEGQNVTLSCEQNLNHDAMYWYRQDPGQGLRLIYYSQIVNDFQKGDIAEGYSVSREKKESFPLTVTSAQKNPTAFYLCASSTGGSDTEAFFGQGTRLTVV.